This TCR beta chain was recovered during a study of blood T cell repertoires in COVID-19. Overall study context: Sites across the United States, Italy and Spain contributed samples from acute and convalescent COVID-19. The cDNA or gDNA used as material had been derived from T cells, B-cell-depleted T cells, or PBMCs.

V was shortened by 1 base and J by 0 bases, with 14 bases between the two germline ends. Germline CDR1 is MDHEN and CDR2 is SYDVKM. CDR3 size: 17 residues. Original methodology: Reference gene primers were amplified, and this amplification served to estimate nucleated cell counts. TCRdb's table, derived via immunoSEQ multiplex PCR, lists solely in-frame clones and lacks some. V and J calls and clone size follow that table, whereas D and trimming were derived from the DNA. The sample records under 300,000 clones, over 75% being singletons. The chain links TRBV28 to TRBJ2-3; D possibly corresponds to TRBD2 (6 bases). This clonotype originated in a woman between 40 and 50 years old who had recovered from COVID-19. The sample comprised peripheral blood. CDR3 region: CASSLYGSSTSTDTQYF. The CDR3 bases are TGTGCCAGCAGTTTATACGGGAGTTCAACGAGCACAGATACGCAGTATTTT.